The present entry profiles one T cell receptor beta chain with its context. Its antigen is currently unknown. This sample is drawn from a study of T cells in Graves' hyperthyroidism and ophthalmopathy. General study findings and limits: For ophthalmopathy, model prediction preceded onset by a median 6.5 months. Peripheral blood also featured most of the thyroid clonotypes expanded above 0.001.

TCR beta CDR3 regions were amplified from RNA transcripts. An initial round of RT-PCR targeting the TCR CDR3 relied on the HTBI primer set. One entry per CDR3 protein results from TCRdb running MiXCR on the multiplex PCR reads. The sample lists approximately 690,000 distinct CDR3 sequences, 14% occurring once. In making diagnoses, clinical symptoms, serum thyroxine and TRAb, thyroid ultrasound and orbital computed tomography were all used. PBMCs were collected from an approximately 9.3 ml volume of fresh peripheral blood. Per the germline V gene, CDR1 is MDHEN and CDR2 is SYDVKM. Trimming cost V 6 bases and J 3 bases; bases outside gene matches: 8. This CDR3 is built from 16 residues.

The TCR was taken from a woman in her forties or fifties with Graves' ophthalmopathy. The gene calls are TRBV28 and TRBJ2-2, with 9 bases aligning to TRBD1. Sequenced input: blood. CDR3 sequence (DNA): TGTGCCAGCAGCCCTTTGACAGGGGGTCACACCGGGGAGCTGTTTTTT. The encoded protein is CASSPLTGGHTGELFF.